This is a list of T cell receptor beta chains from one sample in a study of shared clonotypes between healthy human individuals. This table comes from immunoSEQ multiplex PCR, and its TCRdb copy is limited to in-frame clones, with some not included. Of under 2.5 million clones listed, about 90% were seen once; the top ten hold approximately 0.39%. Material: naive CD4+ T cells from PBMCs. These receptors were taken from a man between 18 and 35 years old in good health. Some clones in this sample may be carry-over from other donors' samples. The CDR3 runs from the conserved cysteine through the conserved F or W. A D gene is named only where the DNA matches it firmly. Expanded clones get a size class; other rows say once, few or many, or leave the size out.

DNA: TGTGCCAGTAGGCCTTCCACATACGCCTACGAGCAGTACTTC
CDR3: CASRPSTYAYEQYF
V: TRBV19
size: -
J: TRBJ2-7
D: -

DNA: TGTGCCAGCAGCTCTGGACACAGCTATGGCTACACCTTC
CDR3: CASSSGHSYGYTF
V: TRBV28
size: -
J: TRBJ1-2
D: -

DNA: TGTGCCTGGAGAAGGGACTATGGCTACACCTTC
CDR3: CAWRRDYGYTF
V: TRBV30
size: once
J: TRBJ1-2
D: -

DNA: TGTGCCAGCAGTATCGGACGGTATAATTCACCCCTCCACTTT
CDR3: CASSIGRYNSPLHF
V: TRBV6-5
size: once
J: TRBJ1-6
D: -

DNA: TGTGCCAGCAGCCCGCTTTCCCCGGGACTAAACAATGAGCAGTTCTTC
CDR3: CASSPLSPGLNNEQFF
V: TRBV28
size: -
J: TRBJ2-1
D: TRBD2

DNA: TGCGCCAGCAGCTTGGCCGGAACACAGTACACAGATACGCAGTATTTT
CDR3: CASSLAGTQYTDTQYF
V: TRBV5-1
size: -
J: TRBJ2-3
D: -

DNA: TGTGCCTGGAGTGTAAGTCCGAACCATGAAGATACGCAGTATTTT
CDR3: CAWSVSPNHEDTQYF
V: TRBV30
size: -
J: TRBJ2-3
D: -

DNA: TGTGCCAGTAGAATGGGAGGCCCTCCACCGTGGGATGAGCAGTTCTTC
CDR3: CASRMGGPPPWDEQFF
V: TRBV19
size: -
J: TRBJ2-1
D: -

DNA: TGTGCCAGCGGAGGACAGGTCCCGCATGAAGCTTTCTTT
CDR3: CASGGQVPHEAFF
V: TRBV2
size: -
J: TRBJ1-1
D: TRBD1

DNA: TGTGCCAGTAGTACCTCGACAGTTTCTGCTGGAAACACCATATATTTT
CDR3: CASSTSTVSAGNTIYF
V: TRBV19
size: -
J: TRBJ1-3
D: -

DNA: TGTGCCAGCAGCCAAGCGGGACATTTAGCCCTAGGAAACATTCAGTACTTC
CDR3: CASSQAGHLALGNIQYF
V: TRBV14
size: -
J: TRBJ2-4
D: -

DNA: TGCGCCAGCAGCTTGGCCGGCCAGGGGGAGACCCAGTACTTC
CDR3: CASSLAGQGETQYF
V: TRBV5-1
size: -
J: TRBJ2-5
D: -

DNA: TGTGCCAGTAGTATTGGAGGGGGGCGCAGGGAGCTGTTTTTT
CDR3: CASSIGGGRRELFF
V: TRBV19
size: -
J: TRBJ2-2
D: -

DNA: TGTGCCAGCAGCTCAGGGATGCCCAAAAACATTCAGTACTTC
CDR3: CASSSGMPKNIQYF
V: TRBV7-2
size: -
J: TRBJ2-4
D: -

DNA: TGTGCCAGCAGTAACTGGGGCAGGTTGAACACTGAAGCTTTCTTT
CDR3: CASSNWGRLNTEAFF
V: TRBV5-6
size: once
J: TRBJ1-1
D: -

DNA: TGTGCCAGCAGTTATGGGACAGGATCCGAGCAGTACTTC
CDR3: CASSYGTGSEQYF
V: TRBV6-1
size: -
J: TRBJ2-7
D: TRBD1

DNA: TGTGCCAGTAGTAGGGGGACCACCTACAATGAGCAGTTCTTC
CDR3: CASSRGTTYNEQFF
V: TRBV19
size: -
J: TRBJ2-1
D: -

DNA: TGTGCCAGCAGCGAAACAGGGTGGGAGACCCAGTACTTC
CDR3: CASSETGWETQYF
V: TRBV6-1
size: -
J: TRBJ2-5
D: -

DNA: TGTGCCATCAGTGAGACAGGGCGCGAGCAGTACTTC
CDR3: CAISETGREQYF
V: TRBV10-3
size: -
J: TRBJ2-7
D: -

DNA: TGTGCCAGCAGTTTCGCTGGGGCCAACGTCCTGACTTTC
CDR3: CASSFAGANVLTF
V: TRBV27
size: -
J: TRBJ2-6
D: -

DNA: TGTGCCAGCAGCGATCCCGGGACTAGCGGGAGTCTAGAGACCCAGTACTTC
CDR3: CASSDPGTSGSLETQYF
V: TRBV9
size: -
J: TRBJ2-5
D: TRBD2

DNA: TGTGCCAGCAGGGACCTGGGGAACTATGGCTACACCTTC
CDR3: CASRDLGNYGYTF
V: TRBV28
size: -
J: TRBJ1-2
D: -

DNA: TGTGCCTGGAACTTAAGGAGCACAGATACGCAGTATTTT
CDR3: CAWNLRSTDTQYF
V: TRBV30
size: -
J: TRBJ2-3
D: -

DNA: TGTGCCAGCAGCCAAGTGGGGTCCACAGATACGCAGTATTTT
CDR3: CASSQVGSTDTQYF
V: TRBV11-2
size: -
J: TRBJ2-3
D: -

DNA: TGTGCCAGCAGTTTAGGGCAGCCTCACTATGGCTACACCTTC
CDR3: CASSLGQPHYGYTF
V: TRBV28
size: -
J: TRBJ1-2
D: -

DNA: TGTGCCAGCAGCGAAGGACTAGCGGGGAATCAAGAGACCCAGTACTTC
CDR3: CASSEGLAGNQETQYF
V: TRBV9
size: -
J: TRBJ2-5
D: TRBD2

DNA: TGTGCCAGCATCGGAGGGGCAGATACGCAGTATTTT
CDR3: CASIGGADTQYF
V: TRBV25-1
size: once
J: TRBJ2-3
D: -

DNA: TGCGCCAGCAGCCCCCAGACATTTAGCTCCTACGAGCAGTACTTC
CDR3: CASSPQTFSSYEQYF
V: TRBV4-1
size: -
J: TRBJ2-7
D: -

DNA: TGTGCCAGCAGCCAAAGTGGGAGGAGCGGGCCTTACAATGAGCAGTTCTTC
CDR3: CASSQSGRSGPYNEQFF
V: TRBV4-2
size: -
J: TRBJ2-1
D: -

DNA: TGCGCCAGCAGCCTGACAGGGGCCGGCTCCTCTGAAGCTTTCTTT
CDR3: CASSLTGAGSSEAFF
V: TRBV5-1
size: -
J: TRBJ1-1
D: TRBD1

DNA: TGTGCCAGCACTCGCGAATGGTCTGGGGCCAACGTCCTGACTTTC
CDR3: CASTREWSGANVLTF
V: TRBV6-1
size: -
J: TRBJ2-6
D: -

DNA: TGTGCCAGCAGCTCCGGGCCCAGAGGTACCGGGGAGCTGTTTTTT
CDR3: CASSSGPRGTGELFF
V: TRBV7-3
size: -
J: TRBJ2-2
D: -

DNA: TGTGCCAGCTCACGCAGCGGCACCGGGGAGCTGTTTTTT
CDR3: CASSRSGTGELFF
V: TRBV18
size: many
J: TRBJ2-2
D: -

DNA: TGCGCCAGCAGCCCCTGGACTAGCGGGAGTAGAGATACGCAGTATTTT
CDR3: CASSPWTSGSRDTQYF
V: TRBV5-1
size: -
J: TRBJ2-3
D: TRBD2

DNA: TGTGCCAGCAGCCCCGGGACAGTGAGAAATTCACCCCTCCACTTT
CDR3: CASSPGTVRNSPLHF
V: TRBV7-2
size: -
J: TRBJ1-6
D: TRBD1

DNA: TGTGCCAGCAGCCCACGAAACGGACAGGGAGGTGAAAAACTGTTTTTT
CDR3: CASSPRNGQGGEKLFF
V: TRBV4-2
size: once
J: TRBJ1-4
D: TRBD1

DNA: TGTGCCAGCAGCCTCCGAACCTACTCTGGAAACACCATATATTTT
CDR3: CASSLRTYSGNTIYF
V: TRBV14
size: -
J: TRBJ1-3
D: -

DNA: TGTGCCAGCAGTCCTAGCGGGAGGGCCTACACAGATACGCAGTATTTT
CDR3: CASSPSGRAYTDTQYF
V: TRBV5-4
size: -
J: TRBJ2-3
D: TRBD2

DNA: TGTGCCAGCCGGAGGGAGGTAGATACGCAGTATTTT
CDR3: CASRREVDTQYF
V: TRBV7-9
size: -
J: TRBJ2-3
D: -

DNA: TGTGCCAGCACTCGGGACAGGGTAAGGAGAAACTATGGCTACACCTTC
CDR3: CASTRDRVRRNYGYTF
V: TRBV28
size: -
J: TRBJ1-2
D: TRBD1

DNA: TGTGCCAGCACCACAGGGGGCAGTCAGCCCCAGCATTTT
CDR3: CASTTGGSQPQHF
V: TRBV28
size: -
J: TRBJ1-5
D: TRBD1

DNA: TGCGCCAGCCATTATCTCCCGACTAGCGGGACCTCAGATACGCAGTATTTT
CDR3: CASHYLPTSGTSDTQYF
V: TRBV5-1
size: -
J: TRBJ2-3
D: TRBD2